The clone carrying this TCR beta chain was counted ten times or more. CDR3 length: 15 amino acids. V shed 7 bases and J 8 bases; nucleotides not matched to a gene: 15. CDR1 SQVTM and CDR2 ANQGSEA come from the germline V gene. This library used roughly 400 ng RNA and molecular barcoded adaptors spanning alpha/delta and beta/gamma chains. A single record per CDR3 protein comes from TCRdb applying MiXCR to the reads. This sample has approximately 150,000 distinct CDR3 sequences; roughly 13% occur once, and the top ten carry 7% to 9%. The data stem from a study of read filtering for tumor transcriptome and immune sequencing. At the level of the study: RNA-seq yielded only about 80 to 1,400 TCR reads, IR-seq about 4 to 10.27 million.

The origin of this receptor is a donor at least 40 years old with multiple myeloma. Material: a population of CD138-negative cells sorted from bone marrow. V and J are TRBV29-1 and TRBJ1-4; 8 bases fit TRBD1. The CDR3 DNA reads TGCAGCGCTGCTGTCGGACAGGGCGGCCGGGAAAAACTGTTTTTT. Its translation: CSAAVGQGGREKLFF. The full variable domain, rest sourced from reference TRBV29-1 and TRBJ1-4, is SAVISQKPSRDICQRGTSLTIQCQVDSQVTMMFWYRQQPGQSLTLIATANQGSEATYESGFVIDKFPISRPNLTFSTLTVSNMSPEDSSIYLCSAAVGQGGREKLFFGSGTQLSVL.